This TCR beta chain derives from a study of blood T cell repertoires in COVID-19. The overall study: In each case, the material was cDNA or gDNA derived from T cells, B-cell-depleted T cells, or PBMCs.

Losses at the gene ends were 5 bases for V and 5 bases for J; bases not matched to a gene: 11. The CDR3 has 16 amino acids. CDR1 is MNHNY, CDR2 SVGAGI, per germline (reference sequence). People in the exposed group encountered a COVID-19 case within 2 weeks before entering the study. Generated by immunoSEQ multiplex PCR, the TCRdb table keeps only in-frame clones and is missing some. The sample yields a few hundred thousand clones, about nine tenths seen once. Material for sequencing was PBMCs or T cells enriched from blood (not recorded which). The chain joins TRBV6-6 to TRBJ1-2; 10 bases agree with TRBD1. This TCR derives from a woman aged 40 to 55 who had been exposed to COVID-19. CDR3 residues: CASSLNRQGAGYGYTF. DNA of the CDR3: TGTGCCAGCAGTCTTAACCGACAGGGGGCGGGGTATGGCTACACCTTC.